This TCR beta chain came from a study of shared clonotypes between healthy human individuals. Study-wide background: In total, the donors were a couple of women and a few men aged 18 to 49. Study outcomes and limitations: For naive CD4 cells, approximately 5% of clonotypes were shared across a handful of donors. Naive subsets typically showed greater estimated richness than memory subsets.

The method was immunoSEQ multiplex PCR; TCRdb's version includes in-frame clones alone and lacks a portion of them. The data show about 680,000 clones, with roughly 72% seen just once and around 1.8% held by the top ten. This clone was seen only a few times. Its target is unknown. V was clipped by 0 bases and J by 2 bases, with 9 bases between them. Germline V lookup: CDR1 SGDLS, CDR2 YYNGEE. The CDR3 consists of 15 residues. In the CD4+ fraction, cells were divided into CD45RA+ naive and CD45RA-negative memory subsets. Sequenced: memory CD4+ T cells sorted from blood. The sample's subset: CD45RA-negative fraction. The chain joins TRBV9 to TRBJ2-1; D gene unclear. The receptor's source is a woman in her twenties or thirties in good health. CDR3 nucleotides: TGTGCCAGCAGCGTAGGGGTTCCCGCCTACAATGAGCAGTTCTTC. This encodes CASSVGVPAYNEQFF.